The 2 T cell receptor beta chains presented below share a single source sample, sequenced in a study of blood T cell repertoires in COVID-19 (dated by TCRdb to about 2020). The method was the immunoSEQ multiplex PCR assay. As stored in TCRdb, this immuneACCESS dataset retains in-frame rearrangements with V and J assigned. A fraction of the clones does not appear; measured against another copy, unresolved V genes explain less than half of the discrepancy, and the remainder lacks a known reason. For this sample there are around 140,000 clones; 65% to 80% appear just once. The top ten hold 1.9% of the sample. The sample consisted of peripheral blood. These receptor sequences come from a woman aged 55 to 70 with acute or convalescent COVID-19.

The genes are TRBV5-1 and TRBJ2-5, with 7 bases aligning to TRBD2. J gave up 4 bases and V 0 bases, and 9 bases lay outside the gene matches. The CDR3 runs 16 residues. CDR1 SGHRS and CDR2 YFSETQ come from the germline V gene. The CDR3 nucleotides are TGCGCCAGCAGCTTGGGTTCCCGGGGGGTGGCAGAGACCCAGTACTTC. Its protein is CASSLGSRGVAETQYF. Full variable domain (outside the CDR3, taken from reference TRBV5-1 and TRBJ2-5): KAGVTQTPRYLIKTRGQQVTLSCSPISGHRSVSWYQQTPGQGLQFLFEYFSETQRNKGNFPGRFSGRQFSNSRSEMNVSTLELGDSALYLCASSLGSRGVAETQYFGPGTRLLVL.

V gene TRBV6-4 combines with J gene TRBJ2-1, with TRBD2 matching 9 bases. The CDR3 contains 15 residues. Germline lookup yields CDR1 MRHNA and CDR2 SNTAGT. Unmatched junction bases numbered 7, after V lost 6 bases and J lost 4 bases. The CDR3 sequence: CASSQLAGGYNEQFF. The CDR3 coding sequence is TGTGCCAGCAGCCAACTAGCGGGTGGTTACAATGAGCAGTTCTTC.